Listed here is a single T cell receptor (beta chain). The record originates from a study of identical twins. TCRdb independently ran MiXCR on the 5' RACE reads; one entry per CDR3 protein. The table lists 1.5 million to 2 million distinct CDR3 sequences, roughly 35% of them singletons. The sequencing sample was made of cord blood. This sequence was found in a newborn girl in good health.

The CDR3 DNA sequence: TGCAGTGCTGCACGACTAGCGGGTAGGAACGAGCAGTACTTC. It specifies CSAARLAGRNEQYF. The V and J genes are TRBV20-1 and TRBJ2-4; 10 nucleotides align to TRBD2. The assigned J gene may be wrong: the sequence end matches TRBJ2-7 better. The CDR3 runs 14 residues. CDR1 and CDR2 (germline): DFQATT, SNEGSKA (reference sequence).